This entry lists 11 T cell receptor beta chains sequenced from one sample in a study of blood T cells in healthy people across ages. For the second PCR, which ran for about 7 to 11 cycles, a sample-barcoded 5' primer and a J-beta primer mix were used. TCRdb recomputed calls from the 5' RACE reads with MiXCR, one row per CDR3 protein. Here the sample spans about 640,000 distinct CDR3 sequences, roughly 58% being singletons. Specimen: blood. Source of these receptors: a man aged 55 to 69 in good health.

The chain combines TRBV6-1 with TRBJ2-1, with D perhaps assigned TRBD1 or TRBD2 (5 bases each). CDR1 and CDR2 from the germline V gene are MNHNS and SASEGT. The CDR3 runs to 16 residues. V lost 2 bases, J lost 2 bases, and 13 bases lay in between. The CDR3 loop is CASSEYGTDPYNEQFF. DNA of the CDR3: TGTGCCAGCAGTGAATACGGGACCGATCCCTACAATGAGCAGTTCTTC.

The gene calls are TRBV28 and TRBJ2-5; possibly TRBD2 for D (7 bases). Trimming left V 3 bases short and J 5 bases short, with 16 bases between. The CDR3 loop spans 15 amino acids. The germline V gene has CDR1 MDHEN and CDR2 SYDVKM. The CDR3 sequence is CASSLAVGGLETQYF. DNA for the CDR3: TGTGCCAGCAGTTTGGCCGTCGGGGGGCTGGAGACCCAGTACTTC.

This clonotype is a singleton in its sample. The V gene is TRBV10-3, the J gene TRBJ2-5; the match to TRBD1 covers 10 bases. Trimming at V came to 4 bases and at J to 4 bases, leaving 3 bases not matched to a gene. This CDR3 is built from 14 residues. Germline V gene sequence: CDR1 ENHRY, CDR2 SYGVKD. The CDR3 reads CAISVDRGSETQYF. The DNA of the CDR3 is TGTGCCATCAGTGTGGACAGGGGGTCAGAGACCCAGTACTTC.

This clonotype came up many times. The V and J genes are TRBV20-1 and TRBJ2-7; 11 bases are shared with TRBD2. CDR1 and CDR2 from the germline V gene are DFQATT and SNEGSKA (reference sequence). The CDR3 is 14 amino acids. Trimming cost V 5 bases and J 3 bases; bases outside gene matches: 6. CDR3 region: CSAYSSGGRYEQYF. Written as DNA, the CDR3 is TGCAGTGCTTACTCTAGCGGGGGGCGCTACGAGCAGTACTTC.

DNA for the CDR3: TGTGCCATCAGCCTCGGACAGGGGGATACGCAGTATTTT. It yields the protein CAISLGQGDTQYF. V gene TRBV10-3 combines with J gene TRBJ2-3; 9 bases align to TRBD1. V dropped 6 bases and J dropped 6; count of bases not matched to a gene: 4. CDR3 length equals 13 residues. Germline-derived CDR1 and CDR2 are ENHRY and SYGVKD.

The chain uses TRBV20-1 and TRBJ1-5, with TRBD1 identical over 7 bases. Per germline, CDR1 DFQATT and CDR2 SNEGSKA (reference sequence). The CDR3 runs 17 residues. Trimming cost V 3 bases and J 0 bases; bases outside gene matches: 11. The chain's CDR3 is CSAREVSGTVSNQPQHF. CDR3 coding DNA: TGCAGTGCTAGGGAGGTCTCCGGGACAGTTAGCAATCAGCCCCAGCATTTT.

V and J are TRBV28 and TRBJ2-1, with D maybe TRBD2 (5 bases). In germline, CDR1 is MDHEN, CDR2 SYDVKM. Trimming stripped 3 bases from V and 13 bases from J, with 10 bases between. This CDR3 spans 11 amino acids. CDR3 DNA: TGTGCCAGCAGTTTTATCGGGAACCAGTTCTTC. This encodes CASSFIGNQFF.

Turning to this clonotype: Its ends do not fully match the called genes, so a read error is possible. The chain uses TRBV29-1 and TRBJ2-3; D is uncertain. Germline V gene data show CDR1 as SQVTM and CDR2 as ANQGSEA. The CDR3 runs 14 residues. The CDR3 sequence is CCVEPRTSTDTQYF. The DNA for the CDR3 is TGCTGCGTTGAACCTAGAACTAGCACAGATACGCAGTATTTT.

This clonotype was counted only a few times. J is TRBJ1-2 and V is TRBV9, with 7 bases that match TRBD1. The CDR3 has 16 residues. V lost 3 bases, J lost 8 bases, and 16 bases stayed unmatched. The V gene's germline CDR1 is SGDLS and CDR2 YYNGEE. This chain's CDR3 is CASSAPAEQGGRGYTF. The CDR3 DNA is TGTGCCAGCAGCGCGCCAGCCGAGCAGGGGGGTCGGGGCTACACCTTC.

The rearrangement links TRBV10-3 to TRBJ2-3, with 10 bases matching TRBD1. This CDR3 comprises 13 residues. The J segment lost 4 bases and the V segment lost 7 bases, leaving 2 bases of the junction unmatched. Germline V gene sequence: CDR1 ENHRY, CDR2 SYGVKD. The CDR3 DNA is TGTGCCATCAACGGACAGGGGGCAGATACGCAGTATTTT. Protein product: CAINGQGADTQYF.

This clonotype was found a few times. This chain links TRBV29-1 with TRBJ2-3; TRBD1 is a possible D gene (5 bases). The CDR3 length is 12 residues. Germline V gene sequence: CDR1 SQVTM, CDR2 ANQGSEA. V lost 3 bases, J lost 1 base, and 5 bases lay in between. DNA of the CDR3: TGCAGCGTTGAGACAGGCACAGATACGCAGTATTTT. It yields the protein CSVETGTDTQYF.